One sample yielded the 18 T cell receptor beta chains listed below, sequenced in a study of T cell clonality in common variable immunodeficiency. Regarding the study as a whole: Reportedly, TCR beta sequences from common variable immunodeficiency showed fewer deletions and N-nucleotide insertions.

Here immunoSEQ multiplex PCR was the method, and the copy in TCRdb shows in-frame clones only, minus some. The record shows roughly 14,000 clones for this sample, with no singletons present. For these TCRs, the target antigens are not known. Material for sequencing was peripheral blood mononuclear cells. All receptors derive from a human donor with common variable immunodeficiency.

This clone was detected only a few times. Sequencing ends 3 residues short of the CDR3 end; the germline J gene provides the rest. The gene calls are TRBV2 and TRBJ2-1, with 8 bases identical to TRBD2. The ends lost 3 bases at V and 2 bases at J; junction bases unmatched: 3. The germline gives CDR1 SNHLY, CDR2 FYNNEI. The CDR3 runs to 15 residues. CDR3 in amino acids: CASSDGGGPYNEQFF. CDR3 bases read: TGTGCCAGCAGTGACGGGGGGGGACCCTACAATGAG. The full variable domain, its missing parts supplied by reference TRBV2 and TRBJ2-1, is EPEVTQTPSHQVTQMGQEVILRCVPISNHLYFYWYRQILGQKVEFLVSFYNNEISEKSEIFDDQFSVERPDGSNFTLKIRSTKLEDSAMYFCASSDGGGPYNEQFFGPGTRLTVL.

This clone was seen many times. The read terminates 3 residues before the CDR3 end, so the remaining end is supplied by the germline J gene. The rearrangement joins TRBV20-1 to TRBJ2-1; 11 positions match TRBD2. V lost 0 bases, J lost 8 bases, and 9 bases stayed unmatched. CDR1 is DFQATT, CDR2 SNEGSKA, per germline (reference sequence). The CDR3 totals 16 residues. CDR3 residues: CSARDLIAGGVDEQFF. Partial CDR3 DNA: TGCAGTGCTAGAGATCTCATAGCGGGAGGGGTGGATGAG.

This clone occurred a few times. The sequenced part of the CDR3 DNA is TGTGCCAGTAGTATGACAGGATATGGC. Protein sequence: CASSMTGYG. The complete CDR3 sequence is CASSMTGYGYTF. The chain recombines TRBV19 with TRBJ1-2, with a weak D call TRBD1 (6 bases). The CDR3 is cut off 3 residues early in the read; its end comes from the germline J gene. Looked up from germline, CDR1 is LNHDA and CDR2 is SQIVND (reference sequence). The CDR3 loop spans 12 amino acids. V gave up 3 bases and J gave up 5 bases, with 7 bases separating them.

This clone occurred many times. The sequence runs out 3 residues before the end of the CDR3; the remainder is reconstructed from the germline J gene. The rearrangement uses TRBV10-1 and TRBJ2-2; D is possibly TRBD2 (6 bases). V lost 3 bases, J lost 0 bases, and 8 bases lay in between. CDR1 is WNHNN, CDR2 SYGVQD, per germline (reference sequence). The length of the CDR3 is 15 residues. This chain's CDR3 is CASSDGGTNTGELFF. CDR3 DNA (partial): TGCGCCAGCAGTGATGGCGGGACGAACACCGGGGAG.

To note about this clone: The read terminates 3 residues before the CDR3 end, so the remaining end is supplied by the germline J gene. The chain uses TRBV20-1 and TRBJ1-3; possible D gene TRBD1, 6 bases. CDR3 size: 13 residues. Trimming removed 4 bases at V and 4 bases at J, with 11 bases between. Per the germline V gene, CDR1 is DFQATT and CDR2 is SNEGSKA (reference sequence). The sequenced CDR3 bases are TGCAGTGCTAAGCTACAGGGCGGAAACACC. It specifies CSAKLQGGNT. The full CDR3 reads CSAKLQGGNTIYF.

With regard to this clone: The observed sequence ends 3 residues before the CDR3 terminus, with the missing tail filled in from the germline J gene. The chain links TRBV11-3 to TRBJ2-1; D might be TRBD2 (6 bases). Between the trimmed V and J ends, which lost 3 bases and 3 bases, there was a span of 9 bases. The CDR3 totals 14 residues. The germline gives CDR1 SGHNT, CDR2 YENEEA. Incomplete CDR3 DNA: TGTGCCAGCAGCTTCGGGGGTTTCTACAATGAG. Translating it yields CASSFGGFYNE. The complete CDR3 reads CASSFGGFYNEQFF.

This clone showed up just a few times. The read ends 3 residues early relative to the CDR3; the germline J gene fills the gap. The chain has TRBV2 and TRBJ1-3; 8 bases agree with TRBD1. Germline lookup yields CDR1 SNHLY and CDR2 FYNNEI. Trimming removed 5 bases from V and 2 bases from J; junction bases left unmatched: 2. The CDR3 totals 14 residues. The CDR3 spells CASSMDRAGNTIYF. CDR3 DNA (partial): TGTGCCAGCAGTATGGACAGGGCTGGAAACACC.

As concerns this clone: Read data end 3 residues before the CDR3 end; the end is taken from the germline J gene. The genes are TRBV7-9 and TRBJ2-7, with TRBD2 matching over 11 bases. CDR3 length: 14 residues. Germline V gene data show CDR1 as SEHNR and CDR2 as FQNEAQ (reference sequence). The J segment lost 4 bases and the V segment lost 4 bases, leaving 3 bases of the junction unmatched. The chain's CDR3 is CASSSGLAAYEQYF. Incomplete CDR3 DNA: TGTGCCAGCAGCTCGGGACTAGCGGCATACGAG. Together with reference TRBV7-9 and TRBJ2-7, the CDR3 gives the full variable domain: DTGVSQNPRHKITKRGQNVTFRCDPISEHNRLYWYRQTLGQGPEFLTYFQNEAQLEKSRLLSDRFSAERPKGSFSTLEIQRTEQGDSAMYLCASSSGLAAYEQYFGPGTRLTVT.

On this clone itself: The read falls 3 residues short of the CDR3 end, and the missing part is taken from the germline J gene. This chain links TRBV10-3 with TRBJ2-1; 10 bases map to TRBD1. Germline CDR1 is ENHRY and CDR2 is SYGVKD. The CDR3 has 14 amino acids. The V segment lost 7 bases and the J segment 5 bases; nucleotides outside the gene matches: 5. CDR3 in amino acids: CAIKAGQGNNEQFF. CDR3 DNA, as far as it was read: TGTGCCATCAAGGCGGGACAGGGGAACAATGAG.

This clone was seen only a few times. With the read ending 3 residues before the CDR3 end, the germline J gene is used to fill in that end. The J gene is TRBJ2-1, the V gene TRBV19; perhaps TRBD2 as D (6 bases). This CDR3 is 12 amino acids long. From germline, CDR1 is LNHDA and CDR2 SQIVND (reference sequence). V was clipped by 5 bases and J by 8 bases, with 10 bases between them. The DNA read from the CDR3 is TGTGCCAGTAGTCCTCCGGGGGATGAG. It codes for CASSPPGDE. The entire CDR3 is CASSPPGDEQFF.

In regard to this clone: The read finishes 3 residues shy of the CDR3 end, and the germline J gene is used to complete it. The rearrangement uses TRBV2 and TRBJ2-3; TRBD2 matches 10 bases. Germline-derived CDR1 and CDR2 are SNHLY and FYNNEI. This CDR3 spans 15 amino acids. The ends lost 6 bases at V and 0 bases at J; junction bases unmatched: 3. The sequenced part of the CDR3 DNA is TGTGCCAGCAGCCCGACTAGCGGGAGCACAGATACG. Protein sequence: CASSPTSGSTDT. The entire CDR3 reads CASSPTSGSTDTQYF.

This clone came up a few times. The CDR3 end falls 3 residues outside the read, so it is completed with the germline J gene. V and J are TRBV6-1 and TRBJ1-1; TRBD1 might be the D (6 bases). V was trimmed by 4 bases and J by 1 base, leaving 7 bases between them. The CDR3 is 13 amino acids. Germline CDR1 reads MNHNS; CDR2 reads SASEGT. Here the CDR3 reads CASSADRNTEAFF. The sequenced CDR3 bases are TGTGCCAGCAGTGCGGACAGGAACACTGAA.

This clone appeared a few times. The read halts 3 residues ahead of the CDR3 end, with the missing end drawn from the germline J gene. This chain uses TRBV19 with TRBJ2-1; a weak D match, TRBD2 (5 bases). This CDR3 region has 15 residues. Germline V gene lookup returns CDR1 LNHDA and CDR2 SQIVND (reference sequence). V was shortened by 1 base and J by 0 bases, with 7 bases between the two germline ends. CDR3 DNA, as far as it was read: TGTGCCAGTAGTATAGCGGGGAGCTCCTACAATGAG. It codes for CASSIAGSSYNE. In full, the CDR3 reads CASSIAGSSYNEQFF. Filled out from reference TRBV19 and TRBJ2-1, the complete variable domain reads DGGITQSPKYLFRKEGQNVTLSCEQNLNHDAMYWYRQDPGQGLRLIYYSQIVNDFQKGDIAEGYSVSREKKESFPLTVTSAQKNPTAFYLCASSIAGSSYNEQFFGPGTRLTVL.

The sample holds many counts of this clone. Read data end 3 residues before the CDR3 end; the end is taken from the germline J gene. The chain employs TRBV20-1 and TRBJ2-7, with D uncertain. Trimming stripped 1 base from V and 3 bases from J, with 7 bases between. CDR1 is DFQATT, CDR2 SNEGSKA, per germline (reference sequence). This CDR3 region has 12 residues. CDR3 residues: CSARGRIYEQYF. The sequenced CDR3 bases are TGCAGTGCTAGAGGGCGGATCTACGAG.

This clone was observed a few times. The read ends 3 residues before the CDR3 terminus; that terminus is restored from the germline J gene. The J gene is TRBJ1-5, the V gene TRBV18; 8 positions match TRBD1. V lost 8 bases and J lost 1; bases outside the gene matches: 10. In germline, CDR1 is KGHSH, CDR2 LQKENI. The CDR3 has 16 amino acids. The CDR3 loop reads CASGQNRQGSNQPQHF. CDR3 bases read: TGTGCCAGCGGGCAAAATCGACAGGGGAGCAATCAGCCC.

A note on this clone: The read comes to an end 3 residues before the CDR3 does, leaving the germline J gene to fill in the end. This chain joins TRBV18 and TRBJ2-5; 11 bases align to TRBD1. There are 17 residues in the CDR3. The junction had 12 bases not matched to a gene; V was cut back by 2 bases and J by 7 bases. Germline V gene sequence: CDR1 KGHSH, CDR2 LQKENI. CDR3 DNA (partial): TGTGCCAGCTCACCAAACCACAGGGACAGGGGGGATTTGACC. Protein product: CASSPNHRDRGDLT. The full-length CDR3 reads as CASSPNHRDRGDLTQYF.

This clone was detected a few times. The CDR3 goes on 3 residues after the read ends, and that part is filled in from the germline J gene. The rearrangement joins TRBV2 to TRBJ2-7; D remains ambiguous. This CDR3 is 13 amino acids long. V was trimmed by 6 bases and J by 2 bases, leaving 11 bases between them. In germline, CDR1 is SNHLY, CDR2 FYNNEI. CDR3 bases read: TGTGCCAGCAGGGGCTGGGCCGCCTACGAG. It codes for CASRGWAAYE. The CDR3, in full, reads CASRGWAAYEQYF.

A remark on this clone: Coverage ceases 3 residues before the CDR3 finishes, and the germline J gene fills in the end. V is TRBV7-6 and J is TRBJ1-2; 7 bases match TRBD1. The CDR3 has 13 residues. Germline V gives CDR1 SGHVS, CDR2 FNYEAQ. V was clipped by 2 bases and J by 6 bases; unmatched bases: 3. The covered CDR3 bases are TGTGCCAGCAGCTTAAGGAGGGGGCATGGC. This sequence encodes CASSLRRGHG. The whole CDR3 sequence reads CASSLRRGHGYTF.